The rows below give T cell receptor beta chains drawn from one sample of a study of blood T cells in healthy people across ages. From the 5' RACE reads, TCRdb called clonotypes with MiXCR, one entry per CDR3 protein. Here the sample spans around 1.5 million distinct CDR3 sequences, almost 60% being singletons. Material for sequencing was blood. Source of these receptors: a man younger than 30 in good health. Both conserved end residues are part of each CDR3. D genes are given only for firm matches. Where a row states a size, it is once, few, many or the class of an expanded clone; other rows omit it.

cdr3_aa cdr3_nt j_call d_call clone_size v_call
CSVVAGGSDEQYF TGCAGCGTCGTAGCGGGGGGCTCAGACGAGCAGTACTTC TRBJ2-7 TRBD2 . TRBV29-1
CASSGGTTGGTGANVLTF TGTGCCAGCAGTGGGGGTACAACAGGGGGAACTGGGGCCAACGTCCTGACTTTC TRBJ2-6 TRBD1 . TRBV27
CSARADNQPQHF TGCAGTGCTAGGGCAGACAATCAGCCCCAGCATTTT TRBJ1-5 . . TRBV20-1
CASSPYGRLQYF TGTGCCAGCAGTCCGTATGGAAGGCTACAGTACTTC TRBJ2-4 . . TRBV28
CASSGFDKNIQYF TGTGCCAGCAGTGGGTTTGACAAAAACATTCAGTACTTC TRBJ2-4 . . TRBV14
CASSQDLSQVNSYDEQFF TGCGCCAGCAGCCAAGATCTATCTCAGGTCAACTCCTACGATGAGCAGTTCTTC TRBJ2-1 . . TRBV4-3
CASSLNQGETQYF TGTGCCAGCAGCTTAAACCAGGGAGAGACCCAGTACTTC TRBJ2-5 . . TRBV13
CASSPDRGFGETQYF TGTGCCAGCAGTCCTGACAGGGGTTTTGGAGAGACCCAGTACTTC TRBJ2-5 TRBD1 . TRBV12-3/TRBV12-4
CASSLAGYGYTF TGTGCCAGCAGCTTAGCGGGGTATGGCTACACCTTC TRBJ1-2 . many TRBV12-3/TRBV12-4
CASSQAGGRRGYTF TGCGCCAGCAGCCAAGCGGGGGGGAGGCGTGGCTACACCTTC TRBJ1-2 . . TRBV4-1
CASSLSGWGAEETQYF TGTGCCAGCAGTTTATCGGGGTGGGGGGCGGAAGAGACCCAGTACTTC TRBJ2-5 . once TRBV27
CSAPGPPVSEQFF TGCAGTGCTCCGGGACCACCTGTGAGTGAGCAGTTCTTC TRBJ2-1 . . TRBV20-1
CSAGLADTDTQYF TGCAGCGCGGGACTAGCGGACACAGATACGCAGTATTTT TRBJ2-3 TRBD2 . TRBV29-1
CSARDQWAVNQPQHF TGCAGTGCTAGAGATCAGTGGGCAGTTAATCAGCCCCAGCATTTT TRBJ1-5 . . TRBV20-1
CASRWQGANNERFF TGTGCCAGCAGGTGGCAGGGGGCAAACAATGAGCGGTTCTTC TRBJ2-1 TRBD1 . TRBV27
CASSYSRANSYEQYF TGTGCCAGCAGTTACTCGCGGGCAAATTCGTACGAGCAGTACTTC TRBJ2-7 . . TRBV6-5
CASSSLRGLYEQYF TGTGCCAGCAGCTCCTTGAGGGGCCTCTACGAGCAGTACTTC TRBJ2-7 . . TRBV7-2
CASSTLQGPTDTQYF TGTGCCAGCAGCACACTACAGGGACCCACAGATACGCAGTATTTT TRBJ2-3 . . TRBV9
CASSPMTGEFEQYF TGTGCCAGCAGCCCAATGACAGGGGAGTTCGAGCAGTACTTC TRBJ2-7 TRBD1 once TRBV11-2
CASSFLGTGDGYTF TGTGCCAGCAGTTTCCTTGGGACAGGAGATGGCTACACCTTC TRBJ1-2 TRBD1 . TRBV27
CASSRDSSLGQPQHF TGTGCCAGCAGTAGGGACAGCTCCTTGGGGCAGCCCCAGCATTTT TRBJ1-5 TRBD1 . TRBV12-3/TRBV12-4
CASSLGGQPYF TGTGCCAGCAGCTTAGGGGGACAGCCGTACTTC TRBJ2-7 TRBD1 . TRBV7-2
CAGSLTSNNEQFF TGTGCCGGCAGTTTGACTAGCAACAATGAGCAGTTCTTC TRBJ2-1 TRBD2 . TRBV6-2/TRBV6-3
CSASIHLPGHNYGYTF TGCAGTGCTAGCATACACCTTCCCGGCCATAACTATGGCTACACCTTC TRBJ1-2 . many TRBV20-1
CASSQDYYSYEQYF TGTGCCAGCAGCCAAGATTATTATTCCTACGAGCAGTACTTC TRBJ2-7 . . TRBV3-1
CASSYSSALRGQPQHF TGTGCCAGCAGTTACTCTTCAGCGCTAAGAGGCCAGCCCCAGCATTTT TRBJ1-5 . once TRBV6-6
CSAREDRASTDTQYF TGCAGTGCTAGAGAGGACAGAGCTAGCACAGATACGCAGTATTTT TRBJ2-3 . few TRBV20-1
CANSLVPIDTNYGYTF TGTGCCAACAGCTTAGTCCCTATTGACACTAACTATGGCTACACCTTC TRBJ1-2 . . TRBV11-2
CASSQQATGNYGYTF TGCGCCAGCAGCCAGCAGGCGACCGGGAATTATGGCTACACCTTC TRBJ1-2 . . TRBV4-1
CASSLGHIQYF TGTGCCAGCAGTTTGGGGCACATTCAGTACTTC TRBJ2-4 . few TRBV12-3/TRBV12-4
CASSVAGQTPSYEQYF TGTGCCAGCAGCGTAGCCGGACAGACACCCTCCTACGAGCAGTACTTC TRBJ2-7 . few TRBV9
CASSSHRVPNDYEQYF TGTGCCAGCAGTTCCCACAGGGTTCCCAACGACTACGAGCAGTACTTC TRBJ2-7 . few TRBV28
CASSPTEGHYNEQFF TGTGCCAGCTCACCCACTGAAGGACATTACAATGAGCAGTTCTTC TRBJ2-1 . once TRBV18
CASSPYGLSNSPLHF TGTGCCAGCAGCCCGTACGGGCTGAGTAATTCACCCCTCCACTTT TRBJ1-6 . . TRBV5-6
CASSPTRSGLGAKNIQYF TGTGCCAGCAGCCCTACCAGGAGCGGGCTCGGAGCCAAAAACATTCAGTACTTC TRBJ2-4 . few TRBV7-8
CASDGLAGEQYF TGTGCCAGCGATGGACTAGCGGGAGAGCAGTACTTC TRBJ2-4 TRBD2 . TRBV11-3
CASRTTVLYGYTF TGTGCCAGCAGAACTACAGTACTCTATGGCTACACCTTC TRBJ1-2 . . TRBV2
CASSLAATNSGANVLTF TGTGCCAGCAGCTTAGCGGCCACCAACTCTGGGGCCAACGTCCTGACTTTC TRBJ2-6 . . TRBV7-2
CASSQTHEQGSYEQYF TGCGCCAGCAGCCAAACACATGAACAGGGGTCCTACGAGCAGTACTTC TRBJ2-7 TRBD1 . TRBV4-1
CASSLQLQGRNQPQHF TGCGCCAGCAGCCTCCAACTCCAGGGGCGCAATCAGCCCCAGCATTTT TRBJ1-5 . . TRBV4-1
CASKELAGDHYEQYF TGTGCCAGCAAAGAACTAGCGGGAGATCACTACGAGCAGTACTTC TRBJ2-7 TRBD2 . TRBV6-6
CASSLAGQTADTQYF TGTGCCAGCAGCTTAGCTGGGCAGACGGCAGATACGCAGTATTTT TRBJ2-3 . . TRBV11-2
CSGARGYEQYF TGCAGCGGTGCGCGGGGTTACGAGCAGTACTTC TRBJ2-7 . . TRBV29-1
CASSYSGILTEAFF TGTGCCAGCAGTTACTCCGGGATCCTCACTGAAGCTTTCTTT TRBJ1-1 . . TRBV6-5
CASSLRLVSSYNEQFF TGTGCCAGCAGTTTAAGGCTAGTCAGCTCCTACAATGAGCAGTTCTTC TRBJ2-1 . . TRBV12-3/TRBV12-4
CASRTHSGANVLTF TGTGCCAGCAGGACCCACTCTGGGGCCAACGTCCTGACTTTC TRBJ2-6 . . TRBV6-5
CASRERPTTTYEQYF TGTGCCAGCAGAGAACGGCCGACGACGACCTACGAGCAGTACTTC TRBJ2-7 . . TRBV27
CASSYAGSYGYTF TGTGCCAGCAGTTACGCGGGCAGCTATGGCTACACCTTC TRBJ1-2 . . TRBV6-5
CASSTGRIKNIQYF TGTGCCAGCAGTACGGGGCGAATCAAAAACATTCAGTACTTC TRBJ2-4 . . TRBV12-3/TRBV12-4
CASSWDSRHNEQFF TGCGCCAGCTCCTGGGACAGTAGGCACAATGAGCAGTTCTTC TRBJ2-1 TRBD1 . TRBV5-1
CSAMLAGSSEQYF TGCAGTGCTATGCTGGCAGGGTCGAGCGAGCAGTACTTC TRBJ2-7 . . TRBV20-1
CASGQVAGYTF TGTGCCAGCGGACAGGTAGCTGGCTACACCTTC TRBJ1-2 TRBD1 . TRBV2
CATNQGAVSYEQYF TGTGCCACAAATCAGGGGGCGGTATCTTACGAGCAGTACTTC TRBJ2-7 TRBD1 few TRBV10-3